This T cell receptor (beta chain) was retrieved from a study of CD4 T cells in relation to SARS-CoV-2 and coronaviruses. Germline V gene data show CDR1 as SGHNT and CDR2 as YYREEE (reference sequence). V was pared by 4 bases and J by 7 bases, with 14 bases between. The CDR3 contains 14 residues. Before the COVID-19 pandemic, during about 2010-2018, CD4+ T cells were taken from unexposed donors. Naive and memory CD4+ T cell DNA was deep-sequenced without culture. Repertoires were generated with immunoSEQ multiplex PCR, while TCRdb's copy carries only in-frame clones and drops some. The sample has some 68,000 clones; approximately 93% are singletons.

This sequence joins TRBV5-4 and TRBJ2-2; D may be TRBD1 (6 bases). This clonotype was sampled from a human donor in good health. Sequencing input: naive CD4+ T cells from PBMCs. Subset here: naive CD4+ T cells isolated by negative enrichment. CDR3 coding DNA: TGTGCCAGCAGCCTCAACAGGGTGGGCGGGGAGCTGTTTTTT. Protein product: CASSLNRVGGELFF.